Following are 27 T cell receptor beta chains from one sample sequenced in a study of blood T cell repertoires in COVID-19. TCRdb keeps only in-frame clones here, not all; method: immunoSEQ multiplex PCR. The table lists hundreds of thousands of clones, around 88% of them singletons, with over 1.2% in the top ten. Sequencing was done on a sample of peripheral blood. All receptors come from an elderly man with acute or convalescent COVID-19.

V and J are TRBV6-2 or TRBV6-3 and TRBJ2-3, with D possibly being TRBD2 (7 bases). Deletions cut 6 bases from V and 2 bases from J, with 18 bases between. The length of the CDR3 is 16 residues. Germline-derived CDR1 and CDR2 are MNHEY and SVGEGT. CDR3 DNA: TGTGCCAGCAGCCCCGGGTGGGGGGGGCTCACAGATACGCAGTATTTT. Encoded protein: CASSPGWGGLTDTQYF.

The V call is TRBV28, the J call TRBJ2-5; TRBD2 might be the D (6 bases). The CDR3 spans 14 residues. V lost 3 bases and J 5 bases, leaving 13 bases between the germline ends. Germline lookup yields CDR1 MDHEN and CDR2 SYDVKM. The CDR3 coding sequence is TGTGCCAGCAGTTTGGTTACTAGCCTGGAGACCCAGTACTTC. This translates into CASSLVTSLETQYF.

This chain joins TRBV11-2 and TRBJ1-1, with TRBD1 identical over 7 bases. Germline V gene lookup returns CDR1 SGHAT and CDR2 FQNNGV. The CDR3 is 14 residues long. V shed 5 bases and J 3 bases; nucleotides not matched to a gene: 6. The CDR3 DNA reads TGTGCCAGCAGCGCTTTCACAGGGGACACTGAAGCTTTCTTT. Translating it yields CASSAFTGDTEAFF.

The chain combines TRBV28 with TRBJ1-2; TRBD1 might be the D (5 bases). Between the trimmed V and J ends, which lost 2 bases and 8 bases, there was a span of 12 bases. CDR3 size: 13 residues. Germline V lookup: CDR1 MDHEN, CDR2 SYDVKM. The CDR3 coding sequence is TGTGCCAGCAGTTTAGACGGGGGTAAAGGCTACACCTTC. Its protein is CASSLDGGKGYTF.

In DNA form, the CDR3 reads TGTGCCAGCAGTTCTGGACAGGGATACTCTGGAAACACCATATATTTT. Protein sequence: CASSSGQGYSGNTIYF. The chain recombines TRBV6-6 with TRBJ1-3; 8 bases fit TRBD1. Germline V gives CDR1 MNHNY, CDR2 SVGAGI (reference sequence). Trimming took 4 bases from V and 0 from J; bases not matched to a gene: 5. This CDR3 is built from 16 residues.

J is TRBJ1-6 and V is TRBV9, with a weak D call TRBD1 (6 bases). The CDR3 has 16 amino acids. Germline V gene data show CDR1 as SGDLS and CDR2 as YYNGEE. With 4 bases removed from V and 6 bases from J, the gap between germline ends came to 17 bases. This chain's CDR3 is CASSPQTGLVNSPLHF. CDR3 coding DNA: TGTGCCAGCAGCCCTCAGACAGGTTTGGTTAATTCACCCCTCCACTTT.

The chain carries TRBV29-1 and TRBJ1-5; D remains ambiguous. The germline gives CDR1 SQVTM, CDR2 ANQGSEA. The CDR3 is 13 residues long. V lost 4 bases and J lost 6, with 13 bases in between. CDR3 loop: CSVGRENGQPQHF. CDR3 sequence (DNA): TGCAGCGTTGGGCGGGAAAACGGTCAGCCCCAGCATTTT.

The V call is TRBV4-1, the J call TRBJ2-2, with 8 bases that match TRBD1. The CDR3 totals 18 residues. Germline V gene data show CDR1 as MGHRA and CDR2 as YSYEKL. Trimming at V came to 0 bases and at J to 2 bases, leaving 8 bases not matched to a gene. CDR3 in amino acids: CASSQDPPDRGNTGELFF. CDR3 DNA: TGCGCCAGCAGCCAAGACCCGCCCGACAGGGGAAACACCGGGGAGCTGTTTTTT.

This clone is a singleton in its sample. The rearrangement joins TRBV12-5 to TRBJ2-3; D possibly corresponds to TRBD2 (6 bases). CDR1 is LGHNT and CDR2 is FRNRAP in the germline V gene. The CDR3 is 16 amino acids. Trimming cost V 1 base and J 3 bases, with 14 bases left between them. The CDR3 DNA reads as TGTGCTAGTGGTTTGGGTCGCGGAGGGTGGACAGATACGCAGTATTTT. Its translation: CASGLGRGGWTDTQYF. The whole variable domain, remainder taken from reference TRBV12-5 and TRBJ2-3, is DARVTQTPRHKVTEMGQEVTMRCQPILGHNTVFWYRQTMMQGLELLAYFRNRAPLDDSGMPKDRFSAEMPDATLATLKIQPSEPRDSAVYFCASGLGRGGWTDTQYFGPGTRLTVL.

The CDR3 spells CASSVSGGGNEQFF. As DNA, the CDR3 is TGTGCCAGCAGCGTAAGCGGGGGAGGGAATGAGCAGTTCTTC. The genes are TRBV9 and TRBJ2-1; 8 nucleotides agree with TRBD2. The junction had 4 bases not matched to a gene; V was cut back by 1 base and J by 7 bases. The CDR3 is 14 residues long. Germline CDR1 reads SGDLS; CDR2 reads YYNGEE.

Concerning this clone itself: Additional DNA sequences in this sample encode the identical CDR3. This chain connects TRBV9 to TRBJ1-1; no firm D call. Trimming cost V 0 bases and J 0 bases, with 6 bases left between them. The CDR3 has 14 residues. Germline V gene data show CDR1 as SGDLS and CDR2 as YYNGEE. The CDR3 DNA follows: TGTGCCAGCAGCGTAGGGCAGATGAACACTGAAGCTTTCTTT. It translates to CASSVGQMNTEAFF. Looking up the rest from reference TRBV9 and TRBJ1-1 gives the full variable domain: DSGVTQTPKHLITATGQRVTLRCSPRSGDLSVYWYQQSLDQGLQFLIQYYNGEERAKGNILERFSAQQFPDLHSELNLSSLELGDSALYFCASSVGQMNTEAFFGQGTRLTVV.

V usage is TRBV5-4 and J usage is TRBJ2-3; 10 nucleotides line up with TRBD2. V lost 4 bases and J lost 1; bases outside the gene matches: 6. The V gene's germline CDR1 is SGHNT and CDR2 YYREEE (reference sequence). The length of the CDR3 is 16 residues. For the CDR3, the DNA is TGTGCCAGCAGCACCGCTAGCGGGAGTGGCACAGATACGCAGTATTTT. Its protein product is CASSTASGSGTDTQYF. Full variable domain (rest looked up from reference TRBV5-4 and TRBJ2-3): ETGVTQSPTHLIKTRGQQVTLRCSSQSGHNTVSWYQQALGQGPQFIFQYYREEENGRGNFPPRFSGLQFPNYSSELNVNALELDDSALYLCASSTASGSGTDTQYFGPGTRLTVL.

The rearrangement uses TRBV7-7 and TRBJ2-5; no reliable D call. The CDR3 is 13 amino acids. Deletions cut 6 bases from V and 0 bases from J, with 8 bases between. Germline V gene data show CDR1 as SSHAT and CDR2 as FNYEAQ (reference sequence). The CDR3 coding sequence is TGTGCCAGCAGTCCAGATTACCAAGAGACCCAGTACTTC. It translates to CASSPDYQETQYF.

The gene calls are TRBV14 and TRBJ1-2; 12 bases line up with TRBD1. The CDR3 sequence is 13 residues long. Germline CDR1 reads SGHDN; CDR2 reads FVKESK. V gave up 4 bases and J gave up 6 bases; unmatched junction bases: 0. The CDR3 DNA follows: TGTGCCAGCAGCCGGGACAGGGGGCATGGCTACACCTTC. This sequence encodes CASSRDRGHGYTF.

This chain links TRBV19 with TRBJ2-7; TRBD1 matches 7 bases. Germline CDR1 and CDR2: LNHDA and SQIVND (reference sequence). V shed 6 bases, J shed 1 base, and the junction held 3 bases outside the gene matches. The CDR3 spans 13 residues. The CDR3, as DNA: TGTGCCAGTAGACAGACAGGGTCCTACGAGCAGTACTTC. Protein: CASRQTGSYEQYF.

The V call is TRBV7-2, the J call TRBJ1-5, with D possibly matching TRBD1 (5 bases). Trimming left V 5 bases short and J 4 bases short, with 15 bases between. This CDR3 is 15 amino acids long. The germline V gene encodes CDR1 SGHTA and CDR2 FQGNSA. The CDR3 reads CASSPRGLTNQPQHF. CDR3 nucleotide sequence: TGTGCCAGCAGCCCTCGGGGACTAACTAATCAGCCCCAGCATTTT.

The J gene is TRBJ1-1, the V gene TRBV19, with unresolved D. CDR1 is LNHDA, CDR2 SQIVND, per germline (reference sequence). The CDR3 is 15 amino acids. Deletions cut 5 bases from V and 5 bases from J, with 18 bases between. CDR3 residues: CASSPTGSVGTEAFF. The CDR3 coding sequence is TGTGCCAGTAGTCCGACGGGGTCGGTAGGAACTGAAGCTTTCTTT.

The chain joins TRBV7-2 to TRBJ1-1, with no clear D. The germline V gene has CDR1 SGHTA and CDR2 FQGNSA. Trimming took 2 bases from V and 3 from J, leaving 7 bases between them. The CDR3 is 13 residues long. This CDR3 reads CASSLRVDTEAFF. Here the CDR3 DNA reads TGTGCCAGCAGCTTACGGGTCGACACTGAAGCTTTCTTT.

CDR3 sequence: CASSYSRNTEAFF. CDR3 in DNA: TGTGCCAGCAGTTATAGCAGGAACACTGAAGCTTTCTTT. The chain carries TRBV6-2 or TRBV6-3 and TRBJ1-1; D is undetermined. This CDR3 is 13 amino acids long. Trimming pared 3 bases from V and 1 base from J, leaving 6 bases between. CDR1 is MNHEY, CDR2 SVGEGT, per germline.

The chain uses TRBV5-6 and TRBJ1-4; D gene uncertain. Germline V gives CDR1 SGHDT, CDR2 YYEEEE. V lost 2 bases and J lost 5, with 22 bases in between. CDR3 length: 18 residues. CDR3 in DNA: TGTGCCAGCAGCTTTCTTTCGCGGGGAAGTGCCGAAAATGAAAAACTGTTTTTT. Translation: CASSFLSRGSAENEKLFF.

V usage is TRBV29-1 and J usage is TRBJ2-1; 9 bases align to TRBD2. Germline assignment: CDR1 SQVTM and CDR2 ANQGSEA. V was pared by 7 bases and J by 1 base, with 5 bases of the junction left unmatched. The CDR3 extends over 14 amino acids. The CDR3 is CSAATSGSYNEQFF. The CDR3 DNA reads as TGCAGCGCAGCCACTAGCGGGTCCTACAATGAGCAGTTCTTC.

This chain uses TRBV12-5 with TRBJ2-3; TRBD2 matches 8 bases. Looked up from germline, CDR1 is LGHNT and CDR2 is FRNRAP. The CDR3 is 15 residues long. J was trimmed by 0 bases and V by 6 bases; bases with no gene match: 5. The CDR3 DNA reads as TGTGCTAGTGGCAAGCGGGGGATTAGCACAGATACGCAGTATTTT. Encoded protein: CASGKRGISTDTQYF.

The genes are TRBV19 and TRBJ1-6; 7 bases match TRBD1. V shed 1 base and J 7 bases; nucleotides not matched to a gene: 1. The length of the CDR3 is 14 residues. CDR1 and CDR2 from the germline V gene are LNHDA and SQIVND (reference sequence). The CDR3 region has the DNA TGTGCCAGTAGTATAGGACAGGGAAATTCACCCCTCCACTTT. Translated: CASSIGQGNSPLHF.

The chain carries TRBV6-2 or TRBV6-3 and TRBJ2-1; maybe TRBD2 (6 bases). This CDR3 is built from 12 residues. V dropped 4 bases and J dropped 7 bases, with 8 bases sitting between them. Germline V gene lookup returns CDR1 MNHEY and CDR2 SVGEGT. For the CDR3, the DNA is TGTGCCAGCAGTTTACTAGCTAATGAGCAGTTCTTC. Translated, it gives CASSLLANEQFF.

This clone was counted a few times. The CDR3 region is CASSQGQPQHF. The CDR3 DNA is TGTGCCAGCAGCCAGGGTCAGCCCCAGCATTTT. This chain links TRBV2 with TRBJ1-5, with D possibly TRBD1 on 5 matching bases. The CDR3 covers 11 residues. Between the trimmed V and J ends, which lost 6 bases and 6 bases, there was a span of 6 bases. CDR1 and CDR2 (germline): SNHLY, FYNNEI. The variable domain in full, with the rest retrieved from reference TRBV2 and TRBJ1-5, is EPEVTQTPSHQVTQMGQEVILRCVPISNHLYFYWYRQILGQKVEFLVSFYNNEISEKSEIFDDQFSVERPDGSNFTLKIRSTKLEDSAMYFCASSQGQPQHFGDGTRLSIL.

This chain joins TRBV5-1 and TRBJ2-7, with a tentative D call TRBD1 (5 bases). The length of the CDR3 is 13 residues. Germline CDR1 SGHRS, CDR2 YFSETQ. V lost 0 bases and J 3 bases, leaving 7 bases between the germline ends. In DNA form, the CDR3 reads TGCGCCAGCAGCTTGGAAGGGGTCTACGAGCAGTACTTC. It yields the protein CASSLEGVYEQYF.

The chain has TRBV10-3 and TRBJ1-5; tentative D call: TRBD1 (5 bases). CDR3 size: 13 residues. The germline V gene has CDR1 ENHRY and CDR2 SYGVKD. V gave up 6 bases and J gave up 6 bases, with 12 bases separating them. CDR3 loop: CAISQGDGQPQHF. CDR3 coding DNA: TGTGCCATCAGCCAGGGTGACGGTCAGCCCCAGCATTTT.